One sample yielded the 2 T cell receptor beta chains listed below, sequenced in a study of blood T cell repertoires in COVID-19. TCRdb's copy holds only in-frame clones and misses some; the assay was immunoSEQ multiplex PCR. The sample carries around 320,000 clones, about nine tenths recorded once. The sample consisted of peripheral blood. Source of these receptors: a woman aged 25 to 39 with COVID-19, enrolled during active disease.

A note on this clone: Germline and junction disagree at one end, which may indicate a read error. The chain combines TRBV11-3 with TRBJ2-7, with D unresolved. The CDR3 totals 12 residues. Germline V gives CDR1 SGHNT, CDR2 YENEEA. The DNA of the CDR3 is TGTGCCAGCAGCTTAATCTCCCACGAGCAGTACTTC. Protein product: CASSLISHEQYF.

Details on this clone: The sample contains more than one DNA sequence encoding this CDR3. V is TRBV5-4 and J is TRBJ2-2; D is ambiguous. The CDR3 runs 13 residues. V dropped 0 bases and J dropped 5 bases, with 5 bases sitting between them. The germline gives CDR1 SGHNT, CDR2 YYREEE (reference sequence). DNA for the CDR3: TGTGCCAGCAGCTTGGGAGGTACCGGGGAGCTGTTTTTT. Amino acid sequence: CASSLGGTGELFF. The complete variable domain, with remaining parts taken from reference TRBV5-4 and TRBJ2-2, reads ETGVTQSPTHLIKTRGQQVTLRCSSQSGHNTVSWYQQALGQGPQFIFQYYREEENGRGNFPPRFSGLQFPNYSSELNVNALELDDSALYLCASSLGGTGELFFGEGSRLTVL.